This TCR beta chain was profiled in a study of blood T cell repertoires in COVID-19. Whole-study context: PBMCs, B-cell-depleted T cells, or T cells provided the cDNA or gDNA that made up the material.

Repertoires were generated with immunoSEQ multiplex PCR, while TCRdb's copy carries only in-frame clones and drops some. The table lists 300,000 to 350,000 clones, 75% to 90% of them singletons. V was pared by 4 bases and J by 10 bases, with 12 bases between. The CDR3 has 11 amino acids. Germline V gene sequence: CDR1 DFQATT, CDR2 SNEGSKA (reference sequence). The chain joins TRBV20-1 to TRBJ2-3; D gene uncertain. The specimen was peripheral blood. This TCR was recovered from a man between 18 and 35 years old with active or convalescent COVID-19. The CDR3 reads CSAIISFAQYF. CDR3 sequence (DNA): TGCAGTGCTATAATTTCGTTTGCGCAGTATTTT.